The clone carrying this TCR beta chain has a handful of counts. This entry belongs to a study of blood T cells in healthy people across ages. A J-beta primer mix and a sample-barcoded 5' primer were used in a second PCR of about 7 to 12 cycles. All samples yielded 2.5 million or more CDR3-containing paired-end reads. One entry per CDR3 protein, called by TCRdb with MiXCR from the 5' RACE reads. There are about 970,000 distinct CDR3 sequences in the sample; roughly half occur only once, and about a fifth lies in the top ten. Specimen: blood. The receptor was isolated from a woman aged 60-75 years in good health.

The CDR3: CASSLRTGGDTQYF. The DNA for the CDR3 is TGTGCCAGCAGTTTAAGGACAGGGGGAGATACGCAGTATTTT. The J gene is TRBJ2-3, the V gene TRBV28; TRBD1 agrees at 10 bases. Germline CDR1 is MDHEN and CDR2 is SYDVKM. Unmatched junction bases numbered 1, after V lost 2 bases and J lost 5 bases. This CDR3 comprises 14 residues.